What follows are 18 T cell receptor beta chains derived from one specimen sequenced in a study of cytomegalovirus exposure and HLA in healthy donors. The PCR contained 60 Vbeta and 13 Jbeta primers. The repertoire was sequenced with immunoSEQ multiplex PCR; TCRdb's copy has only in-frame clones and lacks some. The sample contains 150,000 or so clones, approximately 74% of which appear only once. Sequences were obtained from PBMCs. The receptors shown here come from a man aged 18 to 29 in good health and CMV-seronegative.

This clone was seen a few times. This chain uses TRBV5-6 with TRBJ2-7; D is possibly TRBD1 (5 bases). Germline V gives CDR1 SGHDT, CDR2 YYEEEE. This CDR3 is 16 amino acids long. With 4 bases removed from V and 6 bases from J, the gap between germline ends came to 23 bases. The CDR3 region has the DNA TGTGCCAGCAGCCATCGTAACAGGAAAATGGCTGGCGAGCAGTACTTC. Translated: CASSHRNRKMAGEQYF.

The V and J genes are TRBV28 and TRBJ2-7, with a possible D match to TRBD1 (6 bases). The CDR3 has 13 residues. The germline V gene encodes CDR1 MDHEN and CDR2 SYDVKM. Trimming stripped 6 bases from V and 3 bases from J, with 12 bases between. Here the CDR3 reads CASSPTGIYEQYV. The CDR3 bases are TGTGCCAGCAGCCCGACAGGCATCTACGAGCAGTACGTC.

This rearrangement joins TRBV27 to TRBJ1-2; D perhaps matches TRBD1 (6 bases). Deletions cut 4 bases from V and 6 bases from J, with 18 bases between. The germline V gene encodes CDR1 MNHEY and CDR2 SMNVEV (reference sequence). CDR3 size: 15 residues. CDR3 coding DNA: TGTGCCAGCAGTTCTCACCCAAGGGGGGGAGATGGCTACACCTTC. Residues: CASSSHPRGGDGYTF.

The CDR3 coding sequence is TGTGCCAGCAGCCTAAGCCTAGCTAGCACAGATACGCAGTATTTT. Translated, it gives CASSLSLASTDTQYF. This rearrangement joins TRBV6-4 to TRBJ2-3; a possible D gene is TRBD2 (5 bases). This CDR3 contains 15 residues. V was clipped by 6 bases and J by 0 bases, with 13 bases between them. CDR1 is MRHNA, CDR2 SNTAGT, per germline.

Remarks on this clone: Other DNA sequences in the sample encode the same CDR3. V usage is TRBV4-2 and J usage is TRBJ2-6, with D possibly matching TRBD2 (7 bases). The CDR3 length is 16 residues. CDR1 is LGHNA, CDR2 YNFKEQ, per germline. V was trimmed by 0 bases and J by 4 bases, leaving 10 bases between them. CDR3 nucleotide sequence: TGTGCCAGCAGCCAAGAAGGGGGGGCCGGGGCCAACGTCCTGACTTTC. This translates into CASSQEGGAGANVLTF.

The chain combines TRBV9 with TRBJ2-7, with TRBD1 as a possible D gene (6 bases). The CDR3 has 13 amino acids. V lost 2 bases, J lost 2 bases, and 8 bases lay in between. Germline assignment: CDR1 SGDLS and CDR2 YYNGEE. The CDR3 DNA is TGTGCCAGCAGCGTGGGGGACACCTACGAGCAGTACTTC. Protein product: CASSVGDTYEQYF.

This rearrangement joins TRBV5-6 to TRBJ2-1, with D perhaps TRBD2 (6 bases). This CDR3 spans 13 amino acids. V shed 5 bases and J shed 9 bases, with 15 bases lying between them. From germline, CDR1 is SGHDT and CDR2 YYEEEE. The CDR3 DNA follows: TGTGCCAGCAGATTTGCGGGGCGTTCTGAGCAGTTCTTC. Protein product: CASRFAGRSEQFF.

This clone has just a few counts. The chain combines TRBV6-4 with TRBJ2-1; 16 bases align to TRBD2. Germline assignment: CDR1 MRHNA and CDR2 SNTAGT. V shed 4 bases and J 8 bases; nucleotides not matched to a gene: 5. The CDR3 is 16 amino acids. The DNA of the CDR3 is TGTGCCAGCAGTGCCGGGACTAGCGGGGGGGCCGATGAGCAGTTCTTC. Amino acid sequence: CASSAGTSGGADEQFF.

With regard to this clone: Other DNA sequences in the sample encode the same CDR3. The V call is TRBV19, the J call TRBJ1-5; 7 nucleotides align to TRBD1. V was clipped by 3 bases and J by 5 bases; unmatched bases: 4. The germline gives CDR1 LNHDA, CDR2 SQIVND (reference sequence). The CDR3 runs 14 residues. The CDR3 loop reads CASSIRTGDQPQHF. The DNA for the CDR3 is TGTGCCAGTAGTATTCGAACAGGGGATCAGCCCCAGCATTTT.

This clone showed up just a few times. At one of its ends the junction is not consistent with the germline gene, which may arise from a read error. V usage is TRBV7-9 and J usage is TRBJ1-2, with TRBD1 matching over 7 bases. The CDR3 has 13 amino acids. Germline loops: CDR1 SEHNR, CDR2 FQNEAQ (reference sequence). CDR3 region: CSSSLDRVSGYTF. For the CDR3, the DNA is TGTTCCAGCAGCCTCGACAGGGTTTCGGGCTACACCTTC.

The chain combines TRBV11-1 with TRBJ1-6; no clear D gene. This CDR3 region has 14 residues. The germline V gene has CDR1 SGHAT and CDR2 FQDESV (reference sequence). The V and J ends lost 8 bases and 3 bases respectively, with 11 bases between them. For the CDR3, the DNA is TGTGCCAGCTCGTCGGAGGTCTATAATTCACCCCTCCACTTT. Amino acid sequence: CASSSEVYNSPLHF.

This clone has a handful of counts. V gene TRBV7-6 combines with J gene TRBJ2-3, with TRBD1 matching 7 bases. The J segment lost 8 bases and the V segment lost 5 bases, leaving 7 bases of the junction unmatched. Germline V lookup: CDR1 SGHVS, CDR2 FNYEAQ. This CDR3 spans 13 amino acids. This CDR3 reads CASSMIRGTTQYF. The CDR3 coding sequence is TGTGCCAGCAGCATGATCAGGGGGACTACGCAGTATTTT.

The chain couples TRBV4-2 to TRBJ2-1; the match to TRBD1 covers 10 bases. The V and J ends lost 4 bases and 5 bases, in that order; junction bases with no gene match: 8. The germline V gene encodes CDR1 LGHNA and CDR2 YNFKEQ. The CDR3 length is 16 residues. This CDR3 reads CASSPGRDRGDNEQFF. CDR3 in DNA: TGTGCCAGCAGCCCAGGGCGGGACAGGGGAGACAATGAGCAGTTCTTC.

The chain joins TRBV19 to TRBJ1-5; D perhaps matches TRBD1 (6 bases). Germline V lookup: CDR1 LNHDA, CDR2 SQIVND (reference sequence). There are 12 residues in the CDR3. V lost 7 bases and J lost 7, with 11 bases in between. This chain's CDR3 is CASTGGQQPQHF. CDR3 nucleotides: TGTGCCAGTACGGGGGGGCAACAGCCCCAGCATTTT.

The rearrangement joins TRBV27 to TRBJ2-5, with 11 bases aligning to TRBD2. Per germline, CDR1 MNHEY and CDR2 SMNVEV (reference sequence). The CDR3 is 16 amino acids. V lost 6 bases and J lost 7; bases outside the gene matches: 13. CDR3 sequence: CASSPQLAGVGVTQYF. CDR3 nucleotides: TGTGCCAGCAGCCCTCAACTAGCGGGGGTGGGGGTGACCCAGTACTTC.

This clone has just a few counts. The chain is built from TRBV7-9 and TRBJ2-2; 7 bases map to TRBD1. The CDR3 runs 15 residues. The germline V gene encodes CDR1 SEHNR and CDR2 FQNEAQ (reference sequence). The ends lost 8 bases at V and 0 bases at J; junction bases unmatched: 6. The CDR3 here is CASGTEQTNTGELFF. DNA of the CDR3: TGTGCCAGCGGGACAGAACAGACGAACACCGGGGAGCTGTTTTTT.

The chain recombines TRBV19 with TRBJ2-7, with a possible D match to TRBD2 (5 bases). The V end was cut by 3 bases, the J end by 4 bases, with 19 bases between. The length of the CDR3 is 16 residues. Per the germline V gene, CDR1 is LNHDA and CDR2 is SQIVND (reference sequence). Written as DNA, the CDR3 is TGTGCCAGTAGTATTTTGGTGGGGAAAGCGGCATACGAGCAGTACTTC. Translated: CASSILVGKAAYEQYF.

V gene TRBV6-5 combines with J gene TRBJ1-1; 7 nucleotides match TRBD1. Germline trimming cut 4 bases from V and 4 bases from J; bases unmatched to any gene: 9. The germline gives CDR1 MNHEY, CDR2 SVGAGI. The CDR3 has 15 residues. CDR3 nucleotides: TGTGCCAGCAGTTCCCCGGGGGACAGCCGCACTGAAGCTTTCTTT. This sequence encodes CASSSPGDSRTEAFF.